Detailed here is one TCR beta chain. This receptor's antigen is unknown. Base qualities are missing; no much larger clone stands one base away. In light of the paper, this sample's time point label describes: baseline before first vaccination. Samples from vaccinated people were obtained from the UK trials COV001 and COV002, which included a single-blind randomized controlled phase 2/3 trial of AZD1222 (ChAdOx1 nCoV-19) in healthy adults. For TCRbeta chain sequencing, PBMC samples from trial participants were taken at day 0 and at day 28 after the second dose. The data derive from a study of T cell responses to AZD1222 COVID-19 vaccine (dated by TCRdb to about 2021). For the study in its entirety: AZD1222 recipients given second doses at about 4 weeks or at about 12 weeks were pooled, since spike-specific TCR depth and breadth were not found to differ between the two schedules. Trial participants were enrolled by age into 18-55, 56-69 and 70-plus year subgroups, with approximately 150, 30 and 60 TCR-sequenced participants respectively. TCR sequencing was performed for some 250 trial participants, of whom 200 to 220 were given two doses of AZD1222 and around 26 were given two doses of MenACWY control vaccine. Overall study outcomes, separate from this receptor: In the small 56-69-year group, the increase in depth fell short of significance, most likely because of low power. Epitopes outside the regions mutated in the B.1.351 and B.1.1.7 variants were reportedly recognized by nearly half of the unique spike-specific TCRs. Only five to seven AZD1222 recipients were SARS-CoV-2 seropositive at baseline, limiting conclusions about previously exposed vaccinees. Spike-specific TCR breadth and depth rose significantly after two AZD1222 doses compared with day 0 and with MenACWY recipients. Because no samples from the day 14 peak response were available, repertoires could be characterized only after the peak T cell response. The vaccine-associated CD4 TCRs covered the entire spike protein, and the dominant responses fell in regions 160-218 and 743-854. Participants were mostly white British and included more females than males, and it was suggested by the authors that clonal diversity may have been underestimated.

The CDR3 regions of human TCRbeta chains were subjected to immunosequencing. On the study's bioinformatics: TCRs in the repertoires were matched against a reference library of SARS-CoV-2-specific TCRs that had been generated with the MIRA antigen-specificity platform. Breadth was defined as the fraction of unique TCRs that were SARS-CoV-2-associated, and depth was defined as the fraction of total T cells that were SARS-CoV-2-associated. Using the MIRA data, each spike-specific TCR was assigned both to the spike region to which the TCR was reactive and to a CD4 or CD8 class. Log10-transformed breadth and depth values were compared by one-way ANOVA with Sidak's multiple comparisons tests. What TCRdb holds here is the immuneACCESS table cut down to in-frame rearrangements. Part of the clones is not present; checked against another copy, under half of the missing clones reflect an unresolved V gene, and the others are unexplained. That table furnishes V, J and clone size, whereas the DNA furnished D and trimming. The sample table lists roughly 150,000 clones, roughly 93% of them with a count of one. Under 6.5% of the sample rests with the top ten.

From the germline V gene (reference sequence), CDR1 is LNHDA and CDR2 is SQIVND. From the cysteine through the phenylalanine, the CDR3 covers 14 amino acids. The read is trimmed to its CDR3 DNA, 42 bases read in frame from base 1. Trimming costs V 5 bases and J 5 bases, and their ends lie 15 bases apart. The chain uses TRBV19 and TRBJ2-5, with the D segment identity uncertain. The sample here was peripheral blood, taken on day 0 of AZD1222 vaccination. The clonotype originates from an adult in good health. CDR3 loop: CASSSPGSRETQYF. The nucleotides read TGTGCCAGTAGTTCCCCAGGTAGTAGGGAGACCCAGTACTTC.